This is a list of T cell receptor beta chains from one sample in a study of OX40 agonist ivuxolimab in advanced cancers. The assay was immunoSEQ multiplex PCR, and TCRdb's table has in-frame clones only and misses some. The table lists tens of thousands of clones, around four fifths of them singletons. The material sequenced was CD4+ or CD8+ T cells sorted from blood, taken in a trial of the OX40 agonist ivuxolimab. Receptors were obtained from an adult with an advanced solid tumor such as melanoma, head and neck, liver or kidney cancer. Each CDR3 is given with its conserved first and last residue. D genes are given only for firm matches. Rows may omit the clone size; those that give it use once, few, many or a size class.

D,J,size,V,DNA,CDR3
TRBD1,TRBJ2-1,-,TRBV6-1,TGTGCCAGCAGTGAAATTTGGACAGGAAGCAATGAGCAGTTCTTC,CASSEIWTGSNEQFF
-,TRBJ2-6,-,TRBV2,TGTGCCAGCAACGCGGCCTCTGGGGCCAACGTCCTGACTTTC,CASNAASGANVLTF
-,TRBJ1-2,-,TRBV5-1,TGCGCCAGCAGCTCCATCACAGAGAACTATGGCTACACCTTC,CASSSITENYGYTF
-,TRBJ2-3,-,TRBV29-1,TGCAGCGTTGTCTGGGCGGGACAGAGGACAGATACGCAGTATTTT,CSVVWAGQRTDTQYF
-,TRBJ1-1,-,TRBV7-3,TGTGCCAGCAGCCGACGGGCAGGGCACCAGGGCACTGAAGCTTTCTTT,CASSRRAGHQGTEAFF
TRBD1,TRBJ1-4,-,TRBV5-1,TGCGCCAGCAGCTTACAGGGGGCAAGTGAAAAACTGTTTTTT,CASSLQGASEKLFF
TRBD2,TRBJ2-3,-,TRBV5-1,TGCGCCAGCAGCTTGGGGGCCCAGAATAGCGGGCGCACAGATACGCAGTATTTT,CASSLGAQNSGRTDTQYF
-,TRBJ2-6,-,TRBV21-1,TGTGCCAGCACCTTCAGGCTGGTATACAGGGCTGGGGCCAACGTCCTGACTTTC,CASTFRLVYRAGANVLTF
-,TRBJ2-7,-,TRBV7-3,TGTGCCAGCAGTCGAAACCCAGGCGCCGACTACGAGCAGTACTTC,CASSRNPGADYEQYF
-,TRBJ1-1,-,TRBV29-1,TGCAGCGTTGCCCGCGGCCGGAACACTGAAGCTTTCTTT,CSVARGRNTEAFF
TRBD1,TRBJ2-5,-,TRBV14,TGTGCCAGCAGCCAAGGAACAGGGGTTAACCAAGAGACCCAGTACTTC,CASSQGTGVNQETQYF
-,TRBJ1-5,-,TRBV30,TGTGCCTGGAGCGCCGGACACGGAAACAATCAGCCCCAGCATTTT,CAWSAGHGNNQPQHF
-,TRBJ1-4,once,TRBV19,TGTGCCAGTAGTATGAACGGCCAGCGTAATGAAAAACTGTTTTTT,CASSMNGQRNEKLFF
TRBD2,TRBJ2-2,-,TRBV7-2,TGTGCCAGCACCATGGTGTCCGGACTAGGGACCGGGGAGCTGTTTTTT,CASTMVSGLGTGELFF
TRBD1,TRBJ1-2,-,TRBV19,TGTGCCAGTGGGACAGGGGCCTCCATTAGTGGCTACACCTTC,CASGTGASISGYTF
TRBD1,TRBJ1-1,-,TRBV5-6,TGTGCCAGCAGCGTAAACAGGGGGCTATGGACTGAAGCTTTCTTT,CASSVNRGLWTEAFF
TRBD1,TRBJ1-4,-,TRBV7-9,TGTGCCAGCAGCTTAGCGGGACAGAATGAAAAACTGTTTTTT,CASSLAGQNEKLFF
-,TRBJ2-5,-,TRBV7-2,TGTGCCAGCAGCCTGATCGGGACCCAGTACTTC,CASSLIGTQYF
-,TRBJ1-2,-,TRBV7-2,TGTGCCAGCAGCTTAGCGGAGTTTAGCTATGGCTACACCTTC,CASSLAEFSYGYTF
TRBD2,TRBJ2-5,-,TRBV19,TGTGCCAGTAGTTCGTATAGCGGGAGATCCCTAATGGAGGGAGAGACCCAGTACTTC,CASSSYSGRSLMEGETQYF
-,TRBJ2-7,few,TRBV27,TGTGCCAGCACCGAATTGAGGGGGGGGAACTACGAGCAGTACTTC,CASTELRGGNYEQYF
-,TRBJ2-5,once,TRBV7-9,TGTGCCAGCAGCAGAGGGGCAGAGACCCAGTACTTC,CASSRGAETQYF
-,TRBJ1-5,-,TRBV7-9,TGTGCCAGCAGCTTTCAGGGAAATCAGCCCCAGCATTTT,CASSFQGNQPQHF
-,TRBJ2-7,-,TRBV4-1,TGCGCCAGCAGCCAAGATCGTGGGAGTTGGAACGAGCAGTACTTC,CASSQDRGSWNEQYF
-,TRBJ1-6,-,TRBV27,TGTGCCAGCAGCGGGGAAAAGAATTCACCCCTCCACTTT,CASSGEKNSPLHF
TRBD1,TRBJ2-7,-,TRBV11-3,TGTGCCAGCAGCTTATCCTGGGACAGCAGCTCCTACGAGCAGTACTTC,CASSLSWDSSSYEQYF
TRBD2,TRBJ2-7,-,TRBV7-9,TGTGCCAGCAGGGCTCTAGCGGGGGGATTTTACGAGCAGTACTTC,CASRALAGGFYEQYF
TRBD2,TRBJ2-7,-,TRBV19,TGTGCCAGTAGTATTGGCCCTAGCGGGAACTACGAGCAGTACTTC,CASSIGPSGNYEQYF
TRBD1,TRBJ1-1,once,TRBV5-1,TGCGCCAGCAGCTTGAGGGGGACAGGGAACTTTGCCACTGAAGCTTTCTTT,CASSLRGTGNFATEAFF
-,TRBJ2-1,-,TRBV30,TGTGCCTGGAGTGTAGGGACGTACGAGTTCTTC,CAWSVGTYEFF
-,TRBJ1-5,-,TRBV2,TGTGCCAGCATGAGGGCTAGCAATCAGCCCCAGCATTTT,CASMRASNQPQHF
-,TRBJ1-2,-,TRBV9,TGTGCCAGCAGCGTATTCCCGGCGGACCTGTATGGCTACACCTTC,CASSVFPADLYGYTF
-,TRBJ2-3,-,TRBV25-1,TGTGCCAGCAGTGGGAGGGGGGGCCTGGATACGCAGTATTTT,CASSGRGGLDTQYF
-,TRBJ2-7,-,TRBV9,TGTGCCAGCAGCGTAGGAGAGGTCGGTTACTCCTACGAGCAGTACTTC,CASSVGEVGYSYEQYF
-,TRBJ1-4,once,TRBV19,TGTGCCAGCAGACGGACTTCGAACCTCGAGGGCTCGGGTGAAAAACTGTTTTTT,CASRRTSNLEGSGEKLFF
-,TRBJ2-7,-,TRBV11-2,TGTGCCAGCCATCTATACGAGCAGTACTTC,CASHLYEQYF
-,TRBJ2-2,-,TRBV7-8,TGTGCCAGCAGCCCAATAAGGGGGGGCGTCGGGGAGCTGTTTTTT,CASSPIRGGVGELFF
-,TRBJ1-5,-,TRBV28,TGTGCCAGCAGTCACAGGTTAAGTTCGGGTCAGCCCCAGCATTTT,CASSHRLSSGQPQHF
TRBD2,TRBJ2-2,-,TRBV9,TGTGCCAGCAGCGTAAGACTAGCGGGAGGTACCGGGGAGCTGTTTTTT,CASSVRLAGGTGELFF
-,TRBJ2-7,-,TRBV7-2,TGTGCCAGCAGCTTAAGACGGACCTCCTACGAGCAGTACTTC,CASSLRRTSYEQYF
-,TRBJ1-1,-,TRBV19,TGTGCCAGTAGTTACGAGCGGAATTTCCCGGGGAACACTGAAGCTTTCTTT,CASSYERNFPGNTEAFF
-,TRBJ1-1,few,TRBV28,TGTGCCAGCAGTTCCATGAACACTGAAGCTTTCTTT,CASSSMNTEAFF
-,TRBJ2-3,-,TRBV7-2,TGTGCCAGCGGGGACGTCACAGATACGCAGTATTTT,CASGDVTDTQYF
-,TRBJ2-7,-,TRBV11-2,TGTGCCAGCAGCTTAGGGAGAGGCGACGAGCAGTACTTC,CASSLGRGDEQYF
-,TRBJ2-5,-,TRBV7-3,TGTGCCAGCAGGTTATGGGACCCCAAGGAGACCCAGTACTTC,CASRLWDPKETQYF
TRBD1,TRBJ2-3,-,TRBV30,TGTGCCTGGAGAACAGGGGGCACAGATACGCAGTATTTT,CAWRTGGTDTQYF
-,TRBJ1-5,-,TRBV7-6,TGTGCCAGCAGCTTAGTGGTCGGGCGGCCCCAGCATTTT,CASSLVVGRPQHF